This T cell receptor beta chain is drawn from a study of PD-L1 blockade in urothelial cancer (dated by TCRdb to the late 2010s). With respect to the entire study: Therapy was started in the mid-2010s for all patients, and atezolizumab 1,200 mg was administered intravenously every 3 weeks. A median of about 150,000 T cells and fewer than 85,000 unique TCRs was obtained from blood samples, and a median clonality of approximately 0.08 was observed. Approximately 30 patients had pretreatment blood TCR-seq, some 25 had at least one posttreatment blood collection, and some 25 had tumor TCR-seq. In the same patients, whole exome sequencing and RNA sequencing of pretreatment tumors were performed in addition to TCR sequencing. Ten or so patients reached durable clinical benefit, while some 21 patients did not. Blood samples were analyzed 3 weeks after the start of treatment (second dose) and 6 weeks after the start of treatment. Pretreatment tumor samples, along with matched peripheral blood collected serially before and after atezolizumab treatment, underwent TCR sequencing. Durable clinical benefit was defined as progression-free survival longer than 6 months, and TCR features were also tested against progression-free and overall survival. An exploratory multi-omic analysis was conducted of the somatic, immune and clinical correlates of response to PD-L1 blockade with atezolizumab in urothelial cancer. An ECOG performance status of 0 or 1 was recorded for the patients, and 0 to 3 prior chemotherapy regimens had been received by the patients. About 90% of the roughly 30 patients were males with bladder-origin urothelial cancer, and about 65% of the roughly 29 reported a prior smoking history. The study at large found these results: Improved progression-free and overall survival was associated with having pretreatment peripheral blood TCR clonality below the median. Small sample size (n ≈ 30) and many exploratory analyses mean the results are intended to be hypothesis-generating. Patients with durable benefit showed greater expansion of tumor-associated TCR clones in peripheral blood 3 weeks after starting treatment (n ≈ 21, p = 0.022).

Note on this clone: There is no known antigen for this receptor. Per-base quality was not reported, and no clone a single base away is much larger than it.

Synthetic TCR analog templates were spiked into each PCR so that absolute template abundance could be estimated from read counts. The immunoSEQ assay used bias-controlled V and J gene primers to amplify TCRbeta CDR3 regions from genomic DNA. Sequencing of rearranged TCRbeta segments was done at approximately 20X coverage. Under the source paper's analysis protocol: Sequencing errors were corrected by clustering and CDR3s were annotated against IMGT to assign V, D and J genes. Downstream analyses used only productive TCRbeta rearrangements and left out out-of-frame or stop-codon sequences. Clonality was computed as one minus Shannon entropy normalized by the log of the number of unique productive sequences. Fisher's exact test with Benjamini-Hochberg correction, at a threshold of adjusted p below 0.01, was used to find clones that differed between time points or between blood and tumor. TCRdb stores this immuneACCESS table with in-frame sequences only. Part of the clones is absent; in the studies checked, under half of the shortfall reflects unresolved V genes, and no reason is known for the rest. The D gene and trimming were derived from the DNA, and the V and J assignments and clone size from that table. The sample yields around 92,000 clones; about 89% were counted once. The ten top clones hold 0.97% of the sample.

Per the germline V gene, SGDLS is the CDR1 and YYNGEE is the CDR2. The CDR3, cysteine through phenylalanine, is 14 amino acids long. This entry keeps only the CDR3 DNA: 42 bases, framed from base 1. The V end loses 0 bases and the J end loses 0 bases, and a stretch of 7 bases separates them. The meaning of the sample's time point label: pretreatment peripheral blood. A total of 29 patients with locally advanced or metastatic urothelial carcinoma, treated at Memorial Sloan Kettering on a trial protocol, made up the cohort. Peripheral blood mononuclear cells were collected pretreatment and during treatment, at between 1 and 8 total time points per patient. The Qiagen DNeasy Blood extraction kit was used to purify genomic DNA from total PBMCs and from tumor samples. PBMCs were collected pretreatment and during treatment and were isolated and stored as previously described.

The clonotype was recovered from a woman older than 75 with urothelial cancer. The chain joins TRBV9 to TRBJ2-7, with no D gene named confidently. The sequenced sample was PBMCs, obtained around atezolizumab (anti-PD-L1) treatment. The sequence in DNA is TGTGCCAGCAGCGTAGCAGTCAGCTCCTACGAGCAGTACTTC. The encoded protein is CASSVAVSSYEQYF. The full variable domain, with segments outside the CDR3 supplied by the reference TRBV9 and TRBJ2-7 proteins, appears as DSGVTQTPKHLITATGQRVTLRCSPRSGDLSVYWYQQSLDQGLQFLIQYYNGEERAKGNILERFSAQQFPDLHSELNLSSLELGDSALYFCASSVAVSSYEQYFGPGTRLTVT.